The subject of this entry is one T cell receptor (beta chain). Its specificity is unknown. The data belong to a study of identical twins. Study-level points and caveats: There were fewer insertions in abundant cord blood beta clonotypes, but memory repertoires showed no such pattern. An excess of low generation probability was shown by twin-shared out-of-frame alpha sequences.

CDR1 and CDR2 (germline): SGHTA, FQGNSA. V shed 1 base, J shed 4 bases, and the junction held 5 bases outside the gene matches. CDR3 size: 17 residues. Carrying unique molecular identifiers, the cDNA also gained a universal primer site through template switching. TCRdb reprocessed the 5' RACE reads via MiXCR and lists one record per CDR3 protein. The sample consists of about 1.7 million distinct CDR3 sequences, around 33% of them appearing once. The sample taken for sequencing was cord blood. This sequence was found in a newborn girl in good health. The gene calls are TRBV7-2 and TRBJ2-3, with 13 bases that match TRBD2. The CDR3 nucleotides are TGTGCCAGCAGCTTAGTTTGGACTAGCGGGAGTGCAGATACGCAGTATTTT. It codes for CASSLVWTSGSADTQYF.